A selection of T cell receptor beta chains follows, all from one sample in a study of shared clonotypes between healthy human individuals. Assay: immunoSEQ multiplex PCR; the TCRdb copy retains only in-frame clones and omits some. The table has about 2.4 million clones, approximately 92% seen once. The sequenced sample was naive CD4+ T cells sorted from blood. These receptors all stem from a man in his late teens or twenties in good health. Both conserved end residues are part of each CDR3. A D gene is named only where the DNA matches it firmly. The size of a clone is reported for some rows only, either as once, few or many, or as a class for expanded clones.

v_call	j_call	d_call	clone_size	cdr3_aa	cdr3_nt
TRBV27	TRBJ1-5	.	once	CASSLMGGSGQPQHF	TGTGCCAGCAGTTTAATGGGGGGATCTGGACAGCCCCAGCATTTT
TRBV30	TRBJ2-3	.	.	CAWSVQRDTQYF	TGTGCCTGGAGTGTACAACGGGATACGCAGTATTTT
TRBV10-3	TRBJ2-1	.	.	CAIGGSGGNYNEQFF	TGTGCCATCGGCGGTTCCGGAGGGAACTACAATGAGCAGTTCTTC
TRBV18	TRBJ2-7	TRBD2	.	CASSPPPGGSAYEQYF	TGTGCCAGCTCACCCCCCCCCGGGGGGTCAGCCTACGAGCAGTACTTC
TRBV7-9	TRBJ2-1	.	.	CASSLDYGGPYNEQFF	TGTGCCAGCAGCTTAGATTACGGGGGCCCCTACAATGAGCAGTTCTTC
TRBV5-1	TRBJ2-6	.	.	CASSWEVRPSGANVLTF	TGCGCCAGCAGCTGGGAGGTCCGCCCCTCTGGGGCCAACGTCCTGACTTTC
TRBV18	TRBJ2-7	.	.	CASSPLSPPAEQYF	TGTGCCAGCTCACCACTCAGCCCCCCGGCCGAGCAGTACTTC
TRBV29-1	TRBJ2-5	.	.	CSVDWGAYF	TGCAGCGTTGATTGGGGGGCGTACTTC
TRBV2	TRBJ2-1	.	.	CASSVEQESYNEQFF	TGTGCCAGCAGTGTAGAGCAGGAATCCTACAATGAGCAGTTCTTC
TRBV6-6	TRBJ1-5	.	.	CASSYRPGVSNQPQHF	TGTGCCAGCAGTTACCGCCCAGGGGTGAGCAATCAGCCCCAGCATTTT
TRBV7-2	TRBJ1-1	.	.	CASSLDGLNTEAFF	TGTGCCAGCAGCTTAGATGGATTGAACACTGAAGCTTTCTTT
TRBV5-6	TRBJ1-5	.	once	CASSGQQGNQPQHF	TGTGCCAGCAGCGGACAACAGGGAAATCAGCCCCAGCATTTT
TRBV6-5	TRBJ1-1	.	.	CATHDRGGTTEAFF	TGTGCCACACACGATAGGGGGGGGACCACTGAAGCTTTCTTT
TRBV30	TRBJ2-5	.	.	CAWGHGRNQETQYF	TGTGCCTGGGGCCACGGACGCAACCAAGAGACCCAGTACTTC
TRBV6-5	TRBJ1-6	.	.	CASSYSLNNSPLHF	TGTGCCAGCAGTTACTCGCTCAATAATTCACCCCTCCACTTT
TRBV25-1	TRBJ2-5	TRBD1	.	CASSEWGQVAGTQYF	TGTGCCAGCAGTGAATGGGGACAGGTGGCAGGGACCCAGTACTTC
TRBV6-5	TRBJ1-2	.	.	CASSRAGQNYGYTF	TGTGCCAGCAGTCGGGCTGGACAGAACTATGGCTACACCTTC
TRBV28	TRBJ1-1	TRBD1	.	CASRSPGQVNTEAFF	TGTGCCAGCAGATCTCCGGGACAGGTGAACACTGAAGCTTTCTTT
TRBV5-5	TRBJ2-1	.	.	CASSVGINSYNEQFF	TGTGCCAGCAGCGTAGGAATAAACTCCTACAATGAGCAGTTCTTC
TRBV20-1	TRBJ1-1	.	.	CSATPGTEAFF	TGCAGTGCCACGCCAGGGACTGAAGCTTTCTTT
TRBV6-5	TRBJ1-6	.	.	CASSGGGDPNSPLHF	TGTGCCAGCAGTGGCGGCGGAGACCCCAATTCACCCCTCCACTTT
TRBV10-1	TRBJ2-3	.	.	CASSEKDTQYF	TGCGCCAGCAGTGAAAAGGATACGCAGTATTTT
TRBV6-4	TRBJ2-7	.	.	CASSDSGGTGTVSYEQYF	TGTGCCAGCAGTGACTCGGGGGGGACCGGGACAGTTTCTTACGAGCAGTACTTC
TRBV9	TRBJ2-7	.	.	CASSAGIGGGEQYF	TGTGCCAGCAGCGCCGGAATTGGGGGTGGCGAGCAGTACTTC
TRBV5-1	TRBJ1-3	TRBD1	.	CASSSQGARSGNTIYF	TGCGCCAGCAGCTCACAGGGGGCGCGGTCTGGAAACACCATATATTTT
TRBV11-2	TRBJ1-2	TRBD1	.	CASRSPGQGYGYTF	TGTGCCAGCAGGTCCCCGGGACAGGGCTATGGCTACACCTTC
TRBV10-1	TRBJ2-7	.	.	CASSGRDGGTYEQYF	TGCGCCAGCAGTGGGCGGGACGGTGGAACCTACGAGCAGTACTTC
TRBV27	TRBJ2-7	.	.	CASSFGPTYEQYF	TGTGCCAGCAGTTTTGGGCCGACCTACGAGCAGTACTTC
TRBV28	TRBJ2-3	TRBD2	.	CASSLLLQAGGTDTQYF	TGTGCCAGCAGTTTATTGTTACAGGCGGGGGGCACAGATACGCAGTATTTT
TRBV5-1	TRBJ1-6	.	.	CASSPVLGSPLHF	TGCGCCAGCAGTCCCGTTCTAGGTTCACCCCTCCACTTT
TRBV7-9	TRBJ2-5	TRBD2	.	CASSLSGGAETQYF	TGTGCCAGCAGCCTAAGCGGGGGGGCGGAGACCCAGTACTTC
TRBV6-1	TRBJ2-5	TRBD2	.	CASSDNPSGGWETQYF	TGTGCCAGCAGTGATAACCCTAGCGGGGGTTGGGAGACCCAGTACTTC
TRBV5-4	TRBJ1-6	.	.	CASSLDGRAANSPLHF	TGTGCCAGCAGCTTGGATGGCAGGGCCGCTAATTCACCCCTCCACTTT
TRBV27	TRBJ1-4	.	.	CASSPRRGGTEKLFF	TGTGCCAGCAGTCCGCGACGAGGGGGGACGGAAAAACTGTTTTTT
TRBV18	TRBJ2-7	.	.	CASSPVEDGEQYF	TGTGCCAGCTCACCGGTGGAGGACGGCGAGCAGTACTTC
TRBV7-9	TRBJ2-7	TRBD1	.	CASSLLGTGTYEQYF	TGTGCCAGCAGCTTACTCGGGACAGGGACCTACGAGCAGTACTTC
TRBV19	TRBJ1-4	.	.	CATLGGSTNEKLFF	TGTGCCACCCTGGGGGGATCGACTAATGAAAAACTGTTTTTT
TRBV6-4	TRBJ2-1	TRBD2	.	CASSDGTSAHNEQFF	TGTGCCAGCAGTGACGGGACTAGCGCACACAATGAGCAGTTCTTC
TRBV5-6	TRBJ2-7	TRBD1	.	CASSLYRGYEQYF	TGTGCCAGCAGCTTGTACAGGGGCTACGAGCAGTACTTC
TRBV5-6	TRBJ1-3	TRBD1	.	CASSFNRGTSGNTIYF	TGTGCCAGCAGCTTCAACAGGGGAACCTCTGGAAACACCATATATTTT
TRBV5-5	TRBJ2-7	.	.	CASSLALTDIRYEQYF	TGTGCCAGCAGCTTGGCCTTGACAGATATTCGATACGAGCAGTACTTC
TRBV4-1	TRBJ2-7	TRBD1	.	CASSPPGQGLYEQYF	TGCGCCAGCAGCCCCCCTGGACAGGGGCTTTACGAGCAGTACTTC
TRBV4-3	TRBJ2-7	TRBD1	.	CASSQVWGQGLYEQYF	TGCGCCAGCAGCCAAGTTTGGGGACAGGGCCTTTACGAGCAGTACTTC
TRBV7-2	TRBJ2-1	.	.	CASSLGPGNYRYNEQFF	TGTGCCAGCAGCTTAGGCCCAGGAAACTACCGGTACAATGAGCAGTTCTTC
TRBV6-5	TRBJ1-5	.	once	CASSYSGVGSQPQHF	TGTGCCAGCAGTTACTCGGGGGTAGGTAGTCAGCCCCAGCATTTT
TRBV29-1	TRBJ2-1	.	.	CSVGGGTYNEQFF	TGCAGCGTAGGGGGGGGGACCTACAATGAGCAGTTCTTC
TRBV5-1	TRBJ2-7	TRBD1	.	CASSYEWTGSYEQYF	TGCGCCAGCAGCTACGAGTGGACAGGGTCCTACGAGCAGTACTTC
TRBV19	TRBJ1-4	.	few	CAAGTWFEKLFF	TGTGCCGCCGGGACATGGTTCGAAAAACTGTTTTTT
TRBV28	TRBJ2-4	.	.	CASSSKPQPGNF	TGTGCCAGCAGTTCAAAGCCCCAACCGGGTAACTTC
TRBV7-3	TRBJ2-5	.	.	CASSPTGLQETQYF	TGTGCCAGCAGCCCAACAGGGCTGCAAGAGACCCAGTACTTC
TRBV7-3	TRBJ1-3	TRBD1	.	CASSTGQGENTIYF	TGTGCCAGCAGCACGGGACAGGGTGAAAACACCATATATTTT
TRBV19	TRBJ2-7	.	.	CASSLLGQRGNEQYF	TGTGCCAGTAGTCTCCTCGGACAGAGGGGGAACGAGCAGTACTTC
TRBV20-1	TRBJ1-1	.	.	CSAPDRTEAFF	TGCAGTGCTCCTGACAGAACTGAAGCTTTCTTT
TRBV6-6	TRBJ1-5	.	.	CASSSDSSNQPQHF	TGTGCCAGCAGCTCGGACAGTAGCAATCAGCCCCAGCATTTT
TRBV11-2	TRBJ1-5	.	.	CASSLDHSHQPQHF	TGTGCCAGCAGCTTAGATCACAGCCATCAGCCCCAGCATTTT
TRBV5-1	TRBJ1-4	TRBD1	.	CASSLDGTGAGKLFF	TGCGCCAGCAGCTTGGATGGAACAGGGGCGGGAAAACTGTTTTTT
TRBV2	TRBJ2-3	.	.	CASGGGIADTQYF	TGTGCCAGCGGAGGGGGCATAGCAGATACGCAGTATTTT